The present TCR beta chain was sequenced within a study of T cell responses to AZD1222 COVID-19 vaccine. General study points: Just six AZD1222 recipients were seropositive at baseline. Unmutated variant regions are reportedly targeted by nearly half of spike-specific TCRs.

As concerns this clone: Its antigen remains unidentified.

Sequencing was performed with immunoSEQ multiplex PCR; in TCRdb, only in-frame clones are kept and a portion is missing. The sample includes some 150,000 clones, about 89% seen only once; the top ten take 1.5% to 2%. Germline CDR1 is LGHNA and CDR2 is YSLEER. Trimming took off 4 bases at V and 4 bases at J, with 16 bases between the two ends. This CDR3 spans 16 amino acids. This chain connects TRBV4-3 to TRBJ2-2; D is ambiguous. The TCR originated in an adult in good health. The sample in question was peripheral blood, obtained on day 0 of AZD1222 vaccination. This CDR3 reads CASSPHFSRTTGELFF. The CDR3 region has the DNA TGCGCCAGCAGCCCCCATTTCTCGAGGACCACCGGGGAGCTGTTTTTT.